A single sample gave rise to the 22 T cell receptor beta chains below, sequenced in a study of cytomegalovirus exposure and HLA in healthy donors. It was with 60 Vbeta and 13 Jbeta primers that the PCR ran. Only in-frame clones appear in the TCRdb table, and some are missing; sequencing was by immunoSEQ multiplex PCR. Recorded for this sample: approximately 50,000 clones. Material: PBMCs. Receptors were obtained from a female donor in good health and CMV-seronegative.

As concerns this clone: Its ends do not fully match the called genes, so a read error is possible. The chain employs TRBV6-5 and TRBJ2-5; D gene ambiguous. CDR1 and CDR2 from the germline V gene are MNHEY and SVGAGI. This CDR3 contains 12 residues. This CDR3 reads CASSSQQGTQYF. In nucleotides, the CDR3 is TGTGCCAGCAGCTCACAGCAAGGGACCCAGTACTTC.

V and J are TRBV30 and TRBJ1-2, with D unresolved. The CDR3 totals 14 residues. V lost 5 bases, J lost 3 bases, and 16 bases lay in between. Per germline, CDR1 GTSNPN and CDR2 SVGIG (reference sequence). The CDR3 sequence: CAWGRAGPYYGYTF. CDR3 sequence (DNA): TGTGCCTGGGGCCGGGCGGGCCCTTACTATGGCTACACCTTC. Full variable domain (missing parts from reference TRBV30 and TRBJ1-2): SQTIHQWPATLVQPVGSPLSLECTVEGTSNPNLYWYRQAAGRGLQLLFYSVGIGQISSEVPQNLSASRPQDRQFILSSKKLLLSDSGFYLCAWGRAGPYYGYTFGSGTRLTVV.

Here the CDR3 reads CASSLERGNTDTQYF. CDR3 nucleotide sequence: TGTGCCAGCAGTTTGGAGCGGGGGAACACAGATACGCAGTATTTT. The rearrangement joins TRBV2 to TRBJ2-3, with TRBD2 matching 8 bases. The junction had 6 bases not matched to a gene; V was cut back by 5 bases and J by 2 bases. This CDR3 contains 15 residues. Germline V lookup: CDR1 SNHLY, CDR2 FYNNEI. The full variable domain, its missing parts supplied by reference TRBV2 and TRBJ2-3, is EPEVTQTPSHQVTQMGQEVILRCVPISNHLYFYWYRQILGQKVEFLVSFYNNEISEKSEIFDDQFSVERPDGSNFTLKIRSTKLEDSAMYFCASSLERGNTDTQYFGPGTRLTVL.

The CDR3: CASSPGLQETQYF. CDR3 in DNA: TGTGCCAGCAGTCCTGGGCTTCAAGAGACCCAGTACTTC. The rearrangement uses TRBV2 and TRBJ2-5; no firm D call. Germline CDR1 SNHLY, CDR2 FYNNEI. V dropped 5 bases and J dropped 2 bases, with 9 bases sitting between them. CDR3 size: 13 residues.

The CDR3 region is CASSRIWAGSTDTQYF. CDR3 coding DNA: TGTGCCAGCAGCCGGATCTGGGCGGGTAGCACAGATACGCAGTATTTT. J is TRBJ2-3 and V is TRBV13; TRBD2 might be the D (5 bases). The CDR3 loop spans 16 amino acids. The V end was cut by 5 bases, the J end by 0 bases, with 15 bases between. Germline assignment: CDR1 PRHDT and CDR2 FYEKMQ (reference sequence).

J is TRBJ2-5 and V is TRBV27; 7 bases are shared with TRBD2. CDR1 MNHEY and CDR2 SMNVEV come from the germline V gene (reference sequence). This CDR3 is built from 13 residues. The CDR3 nucleotides are TGTGCTACCTCCCACCGGGGAGGGGAGACCCAGTACTTC. Translation: CATSHRGGETQYF.

The genes are TRBV7-9 and TRBJ2-7; 7 bases align to TRBD1. This CDR3 is 15 amino acids long. V lost 5 bases and J lost 2; bases outside the gene matches: 9. In germline, CDR1 is SEHNR, CDR2 FQNEAQ (reference sequence). The CDR3 protein is CASSPYEGQTYEQYF. The CDR3 coding sequence is TGTGCCAGCAGCCCCTACGAGGGACAGACCTACGAGCAGTACTTC.

The rearrangement links TRBV6-1 to TRBJ1-1; D call uncertain. Trimming removed 4 bases from V and 10 bases from J, with 10 bases in between. Germline CDR1 MNHNS, CDR2 SASEGT. The CDR3 covers 11 residues. DNA for the CDR3: TGTGCCAGCAGTGTCTCAGGTGGAGCTTTCTTT. Residues: CASSVSGGAFF.

The J gene is TRBJ1-1, the V gene TRBV5-6, with D hard to call. CDR1 is SGHDT and CDR2 is YYEEEE in the germline V gene. The CDR3 is made up of 13 amino acids. V dropped 5 bases and J dropped 11 bases, with 19 bases sitting between them. CDR3 in amino acids: CASRRVDGEGAFF. CDR3 sequence (DNA): TGTGCCAGCAGGAGGGTGGATGGGGAAGGGGCTTTCTTT.

The V call is TRBV7-2, the J call TRBJ2-1, with TRBD2 identical over 9 bases. Germline lookup yields CDR1 SGHTA and CDR2 FQGNSA. CDR3 length: 14 residues. V shed 5 bases and J 7 bases; nucleotides not matched to a gene: 6. Here the CDR3 reads CASSPRTSANEQFF. CDR3 coding DNA: TGTGCCAGCAGCCCTCGGACTAGCGCTAATGAGCAGTTCTTC.

The V and J genes are TRBV19 and TRBJ2-7; a possible D gene is TRBD1 (5 bases). This CDR3 has 14 amino acids. CDR1 LNHDA and CDR2 SQIVND come from the germline V gene (reference sequence). The V end was cut by 4 bases, the J end by 0 bases, with 10 bases between. The DNA of the CDR3 is TGTGCCAGTAGTACAACAGGTAACTCCTACGAGCAGTACTTC. This codes for CASSTTGNSYEQYF.

The rearrangement uses TRBV9 and TRBJ2-2; maybe TRBD2 (6 bases). The CDR3 consists of 15 residues. Germline V gene sequence: CDR1 SGDLS, CDR2 YYNGEE. The germline V and J ends were trimmed by 0 bases and 6 bases, with 12 bases remaining between them. This chain's CDR3 is CASSVDGGVAGELFF. CDR3 nucleotide sequence: TGTGCCAGCAGCGTAGATGGCGGGGTGGCCGGGGAGCTGTTTTTT.

The chain links TRBV7-9 to TRBJ2-1; D gene ambiguous. Germline lookup yields CDR1 SEHNR and CDR2 FQNEAQ (reference sequence). The V gene lost 3 bases and the J gene lost 2 bases, with 14 bases spanning the gap. This CDR3 is built from 16 residues. CDR3 in DNA: TGTGCCAGCAGCTTCCTTGGGCCCGTCACCTACAATGAGCAGTTCTTC. It specifies CASSFLGPVTYNEQFF. The full variable domain, its missing parts supplied by reference TRBV7-9 and TRBJ2-1, is DTGVSQNPRHKITKRGQNVTFRCDPISEHNRLYWYRQTLGQGPEFLTYFQNEAQLEKSRLLSDRFSAERPKGSFSTLEIQRTEQGDSAMYLCASSFLGPVTYNEQFFGPGTRLTVL.

The chain joins TRBV18 to TRBJ2-1; 7 positions agree with TRBD2. Germline V gene sequence: CDR1 KGHSH, CDR2 LQKENI. This CDR3 contains 17 residues. The V segment lost 1 base and the J segment 8 bases; nucleotides outside the gene matches: 14. The CDR3 loop reads CASSPRPLAGAWDEQFF. In DNA, the CDR3 is TGTGCCAGCTCACCACGCCCCCTGGCGGGAGCTTGGGATGAGCAGTTCTTC.

The rearrangement links TRBV28 to TRBJ2-2; tentatively, D is TRBD1 (6 bases). Germline assignment: CDR1 MDHEN and CDR2 SYDVKM. CDR3 length: 17 residues. The ends were cut back, 2 bases at V and 3 bases at J, with 16 bases in the middle. The CDR3 spells CASSLPRQVYDTGELFF. For the CDR3, the DNA is TGTGCCAGCAGTTTACCGCGACAGGTATATGACACCGGGGAGCTGTTTTTT.

V usage is TRBV2 and J usage is TRBJ2-1; 8 bases map to TRBD2. The germline gives CDR1 SNHLY, CDR2 FYNNEI. The V segment lost 6 bases and the J segment 8 bases; nucleotides outside the gene matches: 9. The CDR3 runs 14 residues. The CDR3 loop is CASRVGAGADEQFF. CDR3 in DNA: TGTGCCAGCAGGGTTGGAGCGGGGGCCGATGAGCAGTTCTTC.

The J gene is TRBJ1-1, the V gene TRBV4-3; no clear D gene. In germline, CDR1 is LGHNA, CDR2 YSLEER. V was cut by 0 bases and J by 10 bases, with 12 bases left in between. The length of the CDR3 is 13 residues. The CDR3 region is CASSQEGQEGAFF. CDR3 in DNA: TGCGCCAGCAGCCAAGAAGGGCAAGAGGGAGCTTTCTTT.

The chain carries TRBV30 and TRBJ1-3; D remains unclear. Germline V lookup: CDR1 GTSNPN, CDR2 SVGIG (reference sequence). The germline V and J ends were trimmed by 3 bases and 0 bases, with 9 bases remaining between them. The CDR3 contains 14 residues. CDR3 sequence: CAWRQIYSGNTIYF. The CDR3 DNA sequence: TGTGCCTGGAGACAGATCTACTCTGGAAACACCATATATTTT.

The chain recombines TRBV19 with TRBJ2-7, with 9 positions matching TRBD1. V dropped 11 bases and J dropped 7; count of bases not matched to a gene: 15. The CDR3 contains 14 residues. Germline CDR1 reads LNHDA; CDR2 reads SQIVND (reference sequence). CDR3 nucleotides: TGTGCCTCAAGGCCCTGGGACAGGGTGGGAGAGCAGTACTTC. Its protein is CASRPWDRVGEQYF.

The chain uses TRBV6-1 and TRBJ2-7, with 9 bases aligning to TRBD1. The length of the CDR3 is 17 residues. V shed 3 bases, J shed 6 bases, and the junction held 15 bases outside the gene matches. Per the germline V gene, CDR1 is MNHNS and CDR2 is SASEGT. The CDR3 region is CASSDNPWGQGSSEQYF. CDR3 DNA: TGTGCCAGCAGTGATAATCCTTGGGGACAGGGATCTAGCGAGCAGTACTTC.

To note about this clone: The junction departs from the called germline gene at one end, perhaps through a read error. This chain joins TRBV7-7 and TRBJ2-5; D call uncertain. The germline gives CDR1 SSHAT, CDR2 FNYEAQ (reference sequence). This CDR3 region has 13 residues. The CDR3 loop is CASSLGRSETQYF. CDR3 DNA: TGTGCTAGCAGCTTGGGCAGATCCGAGACCCAGTACTTC.

This chain uses TRBV5-6 with TRBJ1-3; D unclear. This CDR3 comprises 12 residues. Germline CDR1 reads SGHDT; CDR2 reads YYEEEE. V was pared by 2 bases and J by 4 bases, with 4 bases between. The chain's CDR3 is CASSFSGNTIYF. In nucleotides, the CDR3 is TGTGCCAGCAGCTTTTCGGGAAACACCATATATTTT. The variable domain in full, with the rest retrieved from reference TRBV5-6 and TRBJ1-3, is DAGVTQSPTHLIKTRGQQVTLRCSPKSGHDTVSWYQQALGQGPQFIFQYYEEEERQRGNFPDRFSGHQFPNYSSELNVNALLLGDSALYLCASSFSGNTIYFGEGSWLTVV.